The entry that follows covers one T cell receptor (beta chain) sequence. The data originate from a study of cytomegalovirus exposure and HLA in healthy donors. The assay was immunoSEQ multiplex PCR, and TCRdb's table has in-frame clones only and misses some. The repertoire holds 60,000 or so clones, with around 90% as singletons. CDR3 size: 17 residues. The V gene's germline CDR1 is KGHSH and CDR2 LQKENI. Trimming took 3 bases from V and 3 from J; bases not matched to a gene: 8. The receptor was isolated from a woman aged 25-40 years in good health and CMV-seronegative. The chain carries TRBV18 and TRBJ2-7; 13 bases map to TRBD2. Input material: PBMCs. In DNA form, the CDR3 reads TGTGCCAGCTCACCTCGGACTAGCGGGAGCGGCGGCTACGAGCAGTACTTC. Its translation: CASSPRTSGSGGYEQYF.